This TCR beta chain was sequenced during a study of response to subunit inactivated influenza vaccine. This clonotype was recorded at least ten times. What it recognizes is unknown. Trimming removed 0 bases at V and 2 bases at J, with 11 bases between. Germline V gene sequence: CDR1 DFQATT, CDR2 SNEGSKA (reference sequence). This CDR3 region has 14 residues. TCRdb analysed the RT-PCR reads with MiXCR anew, one entry per CDR3 protein. The profile covers fewer than 250,000 distinct CDR3 sequences, with approximately 15% appearing a single time and 26% taken by the ten largest. Study-level results: A suggestion made by the authors is that each seasonal influenza vaccination recruits few new T cells.

This sample comprised CD8+ T cells sorted from PBMCs, obtained 4 to 6 days after vaccination. V is TRBV20-1 and J is TRBJ2-7; no definite D call. This clonotype was obtained from a man in his forties or fifties who received an inactivated influenza vaccine. The CDR3 nucleotides read TGCAGTGCTAGAGATGGAAACTACGCCTACGAGCAGTACTTC. Translating gives CSARDGNYAYEQYF.